This T cell receptor beta chain originates from a study of T-cell reconstitution after alpha-beta-depleted transplantation in children. The CDR3 has 15 amino acids. V dropped 0 bases and J dropped 2 bases, with 10 bases sitting between them. This sample's TCRbeta library carried unique molecular identifier barcodes. TCRdb reanalysed the PCR reads using MiXCR and keeps one entry per CDR3 protein. This table holds 700,000 to 850,000 distinct CDR3 sequences, roughly 15% found once. The TCR originated in a male patient younger than 18 who had a stem cell transplant for acute lymphoblastic leukemia, so the T cells may come from the graft donor. The chain joins TRBV12-3 or TRBV12-4 to TRBJ2-5; no clear D. The sample consisted of PBMCs, mostly from graft donor cells, taken 360 days after TCRalphabeta/CD19-depleted stem cell transplant. The CDR3, as DNA: TGTGCCAGCAGTTTAGCGCAGACTTCACAAGAGACCCAGTACTTC. This codes for CASSLAQTSQETQYF.